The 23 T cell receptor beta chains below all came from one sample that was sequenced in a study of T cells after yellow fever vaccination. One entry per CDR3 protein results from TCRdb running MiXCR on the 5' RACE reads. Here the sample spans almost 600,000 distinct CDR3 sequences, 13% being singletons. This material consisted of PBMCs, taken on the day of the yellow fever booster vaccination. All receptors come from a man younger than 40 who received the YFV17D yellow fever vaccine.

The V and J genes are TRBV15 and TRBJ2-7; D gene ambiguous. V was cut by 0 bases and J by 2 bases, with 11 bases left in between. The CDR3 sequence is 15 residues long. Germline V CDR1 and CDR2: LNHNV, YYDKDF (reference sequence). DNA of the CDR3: TGTGCCACCAGCAGAGATTTAGAAGACGCCTACGAGCAGTACTTC. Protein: CATSRDLEDAYEQYF.

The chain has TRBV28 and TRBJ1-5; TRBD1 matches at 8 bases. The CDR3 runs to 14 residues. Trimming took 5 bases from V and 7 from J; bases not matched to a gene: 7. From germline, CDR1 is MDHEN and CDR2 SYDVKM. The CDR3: CASSRGQGSQPQHF. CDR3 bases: TGTGCCAGCAGTCGCGGACAGGGCTCCCAGCCCCAGCATTTT.

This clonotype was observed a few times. CDR3 nucleotide sequence: TGCAGTGCGTTTCAGTATGGCTACACCTTC. Translation: CSAFQYGYTF. The chain uses TRBV20-1 and TRBJ1-2; no definite D call. Per the germline V gene, CDR1 is DFQATT and CDR2 is SNEGSKA (reference sequence). CDR3 length: 10 amino acids. Trimming pared 6 bases from V and 5 bases from J, leaving 7 bases between.

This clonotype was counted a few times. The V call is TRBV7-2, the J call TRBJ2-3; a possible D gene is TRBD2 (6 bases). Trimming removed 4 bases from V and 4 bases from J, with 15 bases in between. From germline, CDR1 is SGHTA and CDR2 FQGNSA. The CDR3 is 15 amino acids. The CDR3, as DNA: TGTGCCAGCAGCTCCTCGGGACCTAGCGCAGATACGCAGTATTTT. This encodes CASSSSGPSADTQYF.

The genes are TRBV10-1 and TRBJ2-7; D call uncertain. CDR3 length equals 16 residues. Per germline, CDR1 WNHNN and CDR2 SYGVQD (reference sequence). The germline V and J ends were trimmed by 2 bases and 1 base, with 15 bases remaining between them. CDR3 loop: CASSEDLVGLSYEQYF. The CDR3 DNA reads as TGCGCCAGCAGTGAGGATCTGGTAGGGTTGTCCTACGAGCAGTACTTC.

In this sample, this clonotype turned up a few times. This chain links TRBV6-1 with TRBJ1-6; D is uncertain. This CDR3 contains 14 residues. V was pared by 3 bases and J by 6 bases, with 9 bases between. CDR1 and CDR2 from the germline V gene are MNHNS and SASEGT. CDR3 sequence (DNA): TGTGCCAGCAGTGACAGCAGACGTAATTCACCCCTCCACTTT. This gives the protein CASSDSRRNSPLHF.

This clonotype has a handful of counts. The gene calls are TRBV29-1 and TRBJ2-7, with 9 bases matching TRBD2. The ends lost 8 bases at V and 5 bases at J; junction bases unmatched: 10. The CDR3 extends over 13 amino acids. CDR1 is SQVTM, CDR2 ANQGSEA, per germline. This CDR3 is CSTSGGRGHEQYF. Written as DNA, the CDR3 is TGCAGCACCAGTGGCGGGAGGGGCCACGAGCAGTACTTC.

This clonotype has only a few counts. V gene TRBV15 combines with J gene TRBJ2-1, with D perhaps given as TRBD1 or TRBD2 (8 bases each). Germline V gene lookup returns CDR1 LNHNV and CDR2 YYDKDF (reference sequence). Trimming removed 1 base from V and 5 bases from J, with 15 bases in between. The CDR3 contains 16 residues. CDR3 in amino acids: CATSRVSGTGDNEQFF. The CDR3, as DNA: TGTGCCACCAGCAGAGTTAGCGGGACAGGAGACAATGAGCAGTTCTTC.

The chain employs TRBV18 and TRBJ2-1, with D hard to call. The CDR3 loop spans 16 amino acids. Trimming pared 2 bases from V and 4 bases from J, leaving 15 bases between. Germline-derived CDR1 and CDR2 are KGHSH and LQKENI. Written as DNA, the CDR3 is TGTGCCAGCTCACCAAGTTGGTTAGCAGAATACAATGAGCAGTTCTTC. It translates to CASSPSWLAEYNEQFF. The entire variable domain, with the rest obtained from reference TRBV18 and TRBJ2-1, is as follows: NAGVMQNPRHLVRRRGQEARLRCSPMKGHSHVYWYRQLPEEGLKFMVYLQKENIIDESGMPKERFSAEFPKEGPSILRIQQVVRGDSAAYFCASSPSWLAEYNEQFFGPGTRLTVL.

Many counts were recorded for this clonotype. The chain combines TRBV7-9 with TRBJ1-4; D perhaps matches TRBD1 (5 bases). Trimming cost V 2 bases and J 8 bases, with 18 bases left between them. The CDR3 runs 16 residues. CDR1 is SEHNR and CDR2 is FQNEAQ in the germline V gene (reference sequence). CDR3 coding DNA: TGTGCCAGCAGCTTACTGTCTTCGGGGGTGTCGGAAAAACTGTTTTTT. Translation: CASSLLSSGVSEKLFF.

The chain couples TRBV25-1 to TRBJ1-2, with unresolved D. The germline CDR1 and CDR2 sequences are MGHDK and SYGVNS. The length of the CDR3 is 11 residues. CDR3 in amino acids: CALGGLVGYTF. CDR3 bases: TGTGCTTTGGGCGGCCTTGTTGGCTACACCTTC.

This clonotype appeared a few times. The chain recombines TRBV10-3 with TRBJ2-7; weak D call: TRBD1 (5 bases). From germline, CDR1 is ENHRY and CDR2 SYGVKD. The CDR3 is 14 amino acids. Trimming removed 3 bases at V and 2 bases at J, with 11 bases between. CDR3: CAISDRAETYEQYF. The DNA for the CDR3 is TGTGCCATCAGTGACAGGGCAGAGACCTACGAGCAGTACTTC.

The CDR3 nucleotides are TGCAGTGTCCGTGCGTCAGGGAACGCAGATACGCAGTATTTT. It yields the protein CSVRASGNADTQYF. The chain joins TRBV20-1 to TRBJ2-3; D is possibly TRBD1 (5 bases). The V gene's germline CDR1 is DFQATT and CDR2 SNEGSKA (reference sequence). The CDR3 runs to 14 residues. Trimming pared 7 bases from V and 4 bases from J, leaving 18 bases between.

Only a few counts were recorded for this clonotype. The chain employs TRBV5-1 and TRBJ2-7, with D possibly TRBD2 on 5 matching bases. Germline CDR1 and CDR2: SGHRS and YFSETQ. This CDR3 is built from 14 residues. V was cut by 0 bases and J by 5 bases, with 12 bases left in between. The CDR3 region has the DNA TGCGCCAGCAGCTTGGGGGCGGCGGGCCACGAGCAGTACTTC. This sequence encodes CASSLGAAGHEQYF.

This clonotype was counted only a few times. Written as DNA, the CDR3 is TGTGCCAGCAGCGGGGGCCTCGGCAATGAGCAGTTCTTC. Its protein is CASSGGLGNEQFF. The gene calls are TRBV2 and TRBJ2-1, with D possibly called TRBD1 or TRBD2 (6 bases each). The germline V gene has CDR1 SNHLY and CDR2 FYNNEI. V was pared by 6 bases and J by 6 bases, with 12 bases between. The CDR3 sequence is 13 residues long.

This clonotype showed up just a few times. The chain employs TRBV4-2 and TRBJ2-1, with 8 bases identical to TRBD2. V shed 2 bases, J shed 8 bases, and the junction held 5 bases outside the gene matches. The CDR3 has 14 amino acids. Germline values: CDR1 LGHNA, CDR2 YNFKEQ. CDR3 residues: CASSQPGTRHEQFF. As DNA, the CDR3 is TGTGCCAGCAGCCAACCCGGGACTAGACATGAGCAGTTCTTC.

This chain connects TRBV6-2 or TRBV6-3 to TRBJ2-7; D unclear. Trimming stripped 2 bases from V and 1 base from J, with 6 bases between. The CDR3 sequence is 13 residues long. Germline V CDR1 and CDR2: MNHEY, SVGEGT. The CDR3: CASSYRQSYEQYF. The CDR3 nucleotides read TGTGCCAGCAGTTACCGCCAGTCCTACGAGCAGTACTTC.

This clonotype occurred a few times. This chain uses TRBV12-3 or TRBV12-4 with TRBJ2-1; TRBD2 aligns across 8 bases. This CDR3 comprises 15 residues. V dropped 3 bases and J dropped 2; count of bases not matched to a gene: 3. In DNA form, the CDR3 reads TGTGCCAGCAGTTTTTCAGCGGGAGCCTACAATGAGCAGTTCTTC. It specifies CASSFSAGAYNEQFF.

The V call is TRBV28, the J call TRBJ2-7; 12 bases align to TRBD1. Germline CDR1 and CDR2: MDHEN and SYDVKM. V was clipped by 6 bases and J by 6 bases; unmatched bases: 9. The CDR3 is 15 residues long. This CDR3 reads CASSQPGTGGVEQYF. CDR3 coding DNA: TGTGCCAGCAGCCAACCCGGGACAGGGGGCGTCGAGCAGTACTTC. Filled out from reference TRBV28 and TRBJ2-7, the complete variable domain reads DVKVTQSSRYLVKRTGEKVFLECVQDMDHENMFWYRQDPGLGLRLIYFSYDVKMKEKGDIPEGYSVSREKKERFSLILESASTNQTSMYLCASSQPGTGGVEQYFGPGTRLTVT.

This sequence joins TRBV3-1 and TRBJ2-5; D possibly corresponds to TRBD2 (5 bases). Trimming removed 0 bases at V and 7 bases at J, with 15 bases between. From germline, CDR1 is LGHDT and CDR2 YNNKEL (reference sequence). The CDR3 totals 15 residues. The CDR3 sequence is CASSQDIATRGTQYF. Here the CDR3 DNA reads TGTGCCAGCAGCCAAGATATAGCGACCCGGGGGACCCAGTACTTC.

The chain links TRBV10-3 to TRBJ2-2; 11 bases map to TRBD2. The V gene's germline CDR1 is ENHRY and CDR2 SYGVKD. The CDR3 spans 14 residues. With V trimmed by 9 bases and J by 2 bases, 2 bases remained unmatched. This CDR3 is CAIRLAGNTGELFF. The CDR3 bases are TGTGCCATTAGACTAGCGGGAAACACCGGGGAGCTGTTTTTT.

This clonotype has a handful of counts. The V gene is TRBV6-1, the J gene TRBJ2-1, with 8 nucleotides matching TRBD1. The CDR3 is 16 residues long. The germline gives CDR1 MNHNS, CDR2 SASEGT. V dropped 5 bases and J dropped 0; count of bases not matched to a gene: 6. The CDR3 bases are TGTGCCAGCAGTAAGACAGGGGTGAGCTCCTACAATGAGCAGTTCTTC. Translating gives CASSKTGVSSYNEQFF.

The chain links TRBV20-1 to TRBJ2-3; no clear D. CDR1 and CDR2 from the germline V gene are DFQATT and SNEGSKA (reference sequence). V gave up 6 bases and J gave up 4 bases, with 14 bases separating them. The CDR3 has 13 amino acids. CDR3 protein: CSANQRLADTQYF. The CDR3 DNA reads TGCAGTGCCAACCAACGACTGGCAGATACGCAGTATTTT.